This is a list of T cell receptor beta chains from one sample in a study of regulatory T cells in long-lasting Graves disease. TCRdb re-derived calls from the multiplex PCR reads in MiXCR, one entry per CDR3 protein. Among about 530,000 distinct CDR3 sequences listed, approximately 16% were seen once. The data also belong to a second study, concerning T cells in Graves' hyperthyroidism and ophthalmopathy.

The input for sequencing was peripheral blood mononuclear cells (PBMCs), taken at new diagnosis, from a patient treated with antithyroid drugs. All receptors come from a woman aged 40-65 years with Graves disease. The CDR3 runs from the conserved cysteine through the conserved F or W. A D gene is named only where the DNA matches it firmly. The listing skips clone size in some rows; elsewhere it reads once, few, many or a size class.

cdr3_aa	cdr3_nt	d_call	clone_size	v_call	j_call
CASSYEGIDGYTF	TGTGCCAGCAGTTACGAGGGTATAGATGGCTACACCTTC	-	-	TRBV6-5	TRBJ1-2
CASGEENTEAFF	TGTGCCAGCGGGGAAGAGAACACTGAAGCTTTCTTT	-	many	TRBV28	TRBJ1-1
CSALPLGGLNEQFF	TGCAGTGCCTTACCACTTGGGGGGCTCAATGAGCAGTTCTTC	-	once	TRBV20-1	TRBJ2-1
CASARQTTISYEQYF	TGTGCCAGCGCGAGACAGACGACTATTTCCTACGAGCAGTACTTC	-	many	TRBV6-1	TRBJ2-7
CASSLDDGGANYNEQFF	TGTGCCAGCAGCTTAGATGACGGGGGGGCAAATTACAATGAGCAGTTCTTC	TRBD2	-	TRBV11-3	TRBJ2-1
CASSFGTANSYEQYF	TGTGCCAGCAGTTTCGGGACAGCCAACTCCTACGAGCAGTACTTC	TRBD1	few	TRBV11-2	TRBJ2-7
CASRKGAGGTGELFF	TGTGCCAGCAGAAAGGGGGCAGGAGGGACCGGGGAGCTGTTTTTT	-	many	TRBV2	TRBJ2-2
CASSLVGPINNEQFF	TGTGCCAGCAGTTTAGTCGGGCCCATTAACAATGAGCAGTTCTTC	-	many	TRBV12-3/TRBV12-4	TRBJ2-1
CASSRDRLNSPLHF	TGTGCCAGCAGTAGAGACAGGTTAAATTCACCCCTCCACTTT	-	few	TRBV6-2/TRBV6-3	TRBJ1-6
CAWSVGVGGTEAFF	TGTGCCTGGAGTGTTGGGGTCGGGGGCACTGAAGCTTTCTTT	-	many	TRBV30	TRBJ1-1
CASSQRSGVETQYF	TGTGCCAGCAGCCAACGAAGCGGGGTCGAGACCCAGTACTTC	TRBD2	-	TRBV3-1	TRBJ2-5
CASTTPPGDSNNEQFF	TGTGCCAGCACTACCCCGCCTGGGGATTCGAACAATGAGCAGTTCTTC	-	-	TRBV27	TRBJ2-1
CASRLGGKVEQYF	TGTGCCAGCCGGTTGGGGGGGAAAGTCGAGCAGTACTTC	TRBD2	-	TRBV27	TRBJ2-7
CASRALRAGNTGELFF	TGTGCCAGCAGAGCCCTAAGGGCGGGAAACACCGGGGAGCTGTTTTTT	-	many	TRBV2	TRBJ2-2
CASSPRPTGPTEAFF	TGTGCTAGCAGCCCGAGACCGACAGGGCCCACTGAAGCTTTCTTT	TRBD1	-	TRBV7-7	TRBJ1-1
CASSQGLGVTQYF	TGCGCCAGCAGCCAAGGGTTAGGCGTAACGCAGTATTTT	-	few	TRBV4-1	TRBJ2-3
CSARDPVGAFF	TGCAGTGCTAGAGATCCTGTCGGAGCTTTCTTT	-	-	TRBV20-1	TRBJ1-1
CASSSSGGYQETQYF	TGTGCCAGCAGCTCTAGCGGGGGGTATCAAGAGACCCAGTACTTC	TRBD2	-	TRBV9	TRBJ2-5
CASPRSGANKNIQYF	TGTGCCAGTCCGAGGAGCGGGGCGAACAAAAACATTCAGTACTTC	TRBD2	-	TRBV9	TRBJ2-4
CASRPEWGRVVTEAFF	TGTGCCAGCAGGCCCGAATGGGGGCGAGTGGTTACTGAAGCTTTCTTT	-	many	TRBV28	TRBJ1-1
CAISPAPTGATNEKLFF	TGTGCCATCAGCCCCGCCCCGACAGGTGCAACTAATGAAAAACTGTTTTTT	-	few	TRBV10-3	TRBJ1-4
CASSKKGNEQYF	TGTGCCAGCTCAAAAAAGGGTAACGAGCAGTACTTC	-	-	TRBV18	TRBJ2-7
CASSPSLNQPQHF	TGTGCCAGCAGTCCCTCCCTAAATCAGCCCCAGCATTTT	-	many	TRBV6-1	TRBJ1-5
CASSEMASGGEGTQYF	TGTGCCAGCAGTGAAATGGCTAGCGGGGGGGAAGGGACCCAGTACTTC	TRBD2	-	TRBV6-2/TRBV6-3	TRBJ2-5
CASGLGPGYTF	TGTGCCAGCGGCCTCGGGCCCGGCTACACCTTC	-	-	TRBV2	TRBJ1-2
CASSLGGRSRGNVTQYF	TGTGCCAGCAGTTTGGGCGGGCGCTCCAGGGGAAACGTGACCCAGTACTTC	-	few	TRBV28	TRBJ2-5
CASSPGQNTEAFF	TGTGCCAGCAGCCCGGGACAGAACACTGAAGCTTTCTTT	-	many	TRBV18	TRBJ1-1
CASSLGAVSGNTIYF	TGTGCCAGCAGCCTGGGGGCCGTCTCTGGAAACACCATATATTTT	-	-	TRBV2	TRBJ1-3